This entry lists 10 T cell receptor beta chains sequenced from one sample in a study of cytomegalovirus exposure and HLA in healthy donors. The PCR employed 60 Vbeta primers together with 13 Jbeta primers. Only in-frame clones appear in the TCRdb table, and some are missing; sequencing was by immunoSEQ multiplex PCR. Of approximately 150,000 clones in the sample, roughly 77% were seen once. Sequenced: PBMCs. The receptors here all came from a human donor in good health.

This CDR3 reads CASSQARPDRVNEKLFF. The CDR3 DNA is TGCGCCAGCAGCCAGGCTCGGCCGGACAGGGTTAATGAAAAACTGTTTTTT. V is TRBV4-3 and J is TRBJ1-4; the match to TRBD1 covers 8 bases. The CDR3 runs 17 residues. Germline V gives CDR1 LGHNA, CDR2 YSLEER. J gave up 4 bases and V 3 bases, and 10 bases lay outside the gene matches.

There are a few counts of this clone. The chain is built from TRBV15 and TRBJ2-2, with a tentative D call TRBD1 (5 bases). The V end was cut by 0 bases, the J end by 6 bases, with 20 bases between. Germline CDR1 reads LNHNV; CDR2 reads YYDKDF (reference sequence). This CDR3 spans 18 amino acids. CDR3 amino acids: CATSRDRGSKGLSGELFF. DNA of the CDR3: TGTGCCACCAGCAGAGATAGGGGTAGCAAGGGCCTCTCCGGGGAGCTGTTTTTT.

This clone was detected only once. The CDR3 DNA sequence: TGTGCCAGTAGTTCCGAGCAGCGGGGGGGCCGTGCGCAGTACTTC. It yields the protein CASSSEQRGGRAQYF. The gene calls are TRBV19 and TRBJ2-7; 10 bases line up with TRBD2. With 5 bases clipped from V and 9 bases from J, the junction kept 13 bases outside the gene matches. This CDR3 comprises 15 residues. Germline values: CDR1 LNHDA, CDR2 SQIVND (reference sequence).

The rearrangement uses TRBV9 and TRBJ2-5; 9 bases agree with TRBD2. CDR1 is SGDLS and CDR2 is YYNGEE in the germline V gene. The CDR3 totals 14 residues. Trimming removed 0 bases from V and 5 bases from J; junction bases left unmatched: 2. CDR3 protein: CASSVGGGAETQYF. The CDR3 coding sequence is TGTGCCAGCAGCGTAGGCGGGGGGGCGGAGACCCAGTACTTC.

The chain has TRBV4-2 and TRBJ2-4; D is possibly TRBD2 (5 bases). CDR1 LGHNA and CDR2 YNFKEQ come from the germline V gene. V lost 1 base and J lost 0, with 10 bases in between. This CDR3 is built from 16 residues. The CDR3 DNA sequence: TGTGCCAGCAGCCAAGTCGGACGGGGAGCCAAAAACATTCAGTACTTC. This sequence encodes CASSQVGRGAKNIQYF.

The sample holds one count of this clone. The chain couples TRBV11-1 to TRBJ2-7, with 14 bases aligning to TRBD2. Germline-derived CDR1 and CDR2 are SGHAT and FQDESV (reference sequence). This CDR3 spans 18 amino acids. After removal of 1 base from V and 2 bases from J, the junction contained 7 bases not matched to a gene. The DNA of the CDR3 is TGTGCCAGCAGCTTAGACCTAGGACTAGCGGGAGGAGCCTACGAGCAGTACTTC. As protein: CASSLDLGLAGGAYEQYF.

This sequence joins TRBV7-9 and TRBJ1-1; no firm D call. This CDR3 region has 11 residues. Per germline, CDR1 SEHNR and CDR2 FQNEAQ (reference sequence). The V end lost 10 bases, the J end lost 2 bases, and 8 bases lay between the germline ends. CDR3: CATGDNTEAFF. CDR3 nucleotide sequence: TGTGCCACCGGAGATAACACTGAAGCTTTCTTT. The full variable domain, with the rest looked up from reference TRBV7-9 and TRBJ1-1, is DTGVSQNPRHKITKRGQNVTFRCDPISEHNRLYWYRQTLGQGPEFLTYFQNEAQLEKSRLLSDRFSAERPKGSFSTLEIQRTEQGDSAMYLCATGDNTEAFFGQGTRLTVV.

The chain is built from TRBV18 and TRBJ2-7; perhaps TRBD2 as D (6 bases). This CDR3 spans 14 amino acids. Trimming removed 2 bases at V and 3 bases at J, with 11 bases between. Germline V gene data show CDR1 as KGHSH and CDR2 as LQKENI. CDR3 sequence: CASSPAPGDYEQYF. The CDR3 DNA follows: TGTGCCAGCTCACCAGCGCCGGGGGACTACGAGCAGTACTTC.

There are a few counts of this clone. This chain connects TRBV19 to TRBJ1-1; D might be TRBD1 (5 bases). The CDR3 totals 14 residues. V lost 3 bases to trimming and J lost 1 base, with 9 bases between them. Germline loops: CDR1 LNHDA, CDR2 SQIVND (reference sequence). The CDR3 loop reads CASSISQGNTEAFF. CDR3 bases: TGTGCCAGTAGTATTTCCCAGGGGAACACTGAAGCTTTCTTT.

This clone was seen a single time. The V call is TRBV27, the J call TRBJ2-1; 7 bases are a match to TRBD2. This CDR3 region has 14 residues. The V gene's germline CDR1 is MNHEY and CDR2 SMNVEV (reference sequence). After removal of 5 bases from V and 2 bases from J, the junction contained 3 bases not matched to a gene. Here the CDR3 DNA reads TGTGCCAGCAGTGAAGCGGGGCCCTACAATGAGCAGTTCTTC. Translation: CASSEAGPYNEQFF.